This TCR beta chain was profiled in a study of response to subunit inactivated influenza vaccine. Per the germline V gene, CDR1 is KGHSH and CDR2 is LQKENI. The V end was cut by 3 bases, the J end by 4 bases, with 12 bases between. The CDR3 length is 14 residues. TCRdb reprocessed the RT-PCR reads with MiXCR, giving one entry per CDR3 protein. The table has more than 250,000 distinct CDR3 sequences, just over 20% seen once; the top ten hold 10%. J is TRBJ1-1 and V is TRBV18; D possibly corresponds to TRBD1 (6 bases). The sequence came from a man aged 45 to 75 who received an inactivated influenza vaccine. Sequenced material: PBMCs from blood, taken less than 22 months after vaccination. CDR3 amino acids: CASSPNREGTEAFF. The CDR3 region has the DNA TGTGCCAGCTCACCCAACAGGGAGGGCACTGAAGCTTTCTTT. Drawing the rest from reference TRBV18 and TRBJ1-1, the complete variable domain is NAGVMQNPRHLVRRRGQEARLRCSPMKGHSHVYWYRQLPEEGLKFMVYLQKENIIDESGMPKERFSAEFPKEGPSILRIQQVVRGDSAAYFCASSPNREGTEAFFGQGTRLTVV.